This T cell receptor (beta chain) came from a study of cytomegalovirus exposure and HLA in healthy donors. This CDR3 has 17 residues. After removal of 3 bases from V and 4 bases from J, the junction contained 9 bases not matched to a gene. CDR1 and CDR2 (germline): MDHEN, SYDVKM. The PCR contained 60 Vbeta and 13 Jbeta primers. The method was immunoSEQ multiplex PCR; TCRdb's version includes in-frame clones alone and lacks a portion of them. The table lists around 100,000 clones, around three quarters of them singletons. The sample consisted of PBMCs. The sequence was collected from a woman between 40 and 50 years old in good health and CMV-seropositive. V gene TRBV28 combines with J gene TRBJ2-3, with TRBD2 matching over 11 bases. The CDR3 here is CASSFEILAGGPDTQYF. As DNA, the CDR3 is TGTGCCAGCAGTTTTGAAATCCTAGCGGGAGGCCCAGATACGCAGTATTTT.